This T cell receptor beta chain was documented in a study of cytomegalovirus exposure and HLA in healthy donors. The wider study: Genetic ancestry analysis placed about 80% of the 300 to 500 donors that were genotyped in the Caucasian-associated cluster. Points from the study as a whole: Presence/absence analyses assumed roughly uniform sequencing depth across donors, which may not hold. TCR beta sequences reportedly predicted most subjects' HLA-A and HLA-B alleles accurately. A later analysis linked around 15,000 TCR beta sequences to HLA alleles at 0.05 false discovery rate.

The length of the CDR3 is 16 residues. CDR1 is SGHDT, CDR2 YYEEEE, per germline. V was trimmed by 1 base and J by 1 base, leaving 9 bases between them. The PCR had 60 Vbeta and 13 Jbeta primers. Repertoires were generated with immunoSEQ multiplex PCR, while TCRdb's copy carries only in-frame clones and drops some. The sample lists some 150,000 clones, 79% occurring once. On this clone: The antigen remains unidentified.

The sequencing input was PBMCs. This chain connects TRBV5-6 to TRBJ1-6; D may be TRBD1 (6 bases). This sequence was found in a woman aged 45 to 65 in good health and CMV-seronegative. CDR3 protein: CASSLYRASYNSPLHF. DNA of the CDR3: TGTGCCAGCAGCTTGTACAGGGCATCCTATAATTCACCCCTCCACTTT. The full variable domain, rest sourced from reference TRBV5-6 and TRBJ1-6, is DAGVTQSPTHLIKTRGQQVTLRCSPKSGHDTVSWYQQALGQGPQFIFQYYEEEERQRGNFPDRFSGHQFPNYSSELNVNALLLGDSALYLCASSLYRASYNSPLHFGNGTRLTVT.